The entry that follows covers one T cell receptor (beta chain) sequence. The data are from a study of T cell changes during pregnancy in multiple sclerosis. Assay used: immunoSEQ multiplex PCR; TCRdb lists only in-frame clones, some missing. The table records about 61,000 clones, 90% of them present only once. Germline V gene sequence: CDR1 ENHRY, CDR2 SYGVKD. CDR3 length: 14 amino acids. V lost 11 bases and J 1 base, leaving 17 bases between the germline ends. The receptor was isolated from a female donor in good health, enrolled as a control in a pregnancy study. The sequencing used peripheral blood, collected in the first trimester of pregnancy. J is TRBJ1-2 and V is TRBV10-3; TRBD1 is a possible D gene (5 bases). The CDR3 here is CASAGVGINYGYTF. The DNA of the CDR3 is TGTGCCTCCGCGGGGGTGGGGATTAACTATGGCTACACCTTC.